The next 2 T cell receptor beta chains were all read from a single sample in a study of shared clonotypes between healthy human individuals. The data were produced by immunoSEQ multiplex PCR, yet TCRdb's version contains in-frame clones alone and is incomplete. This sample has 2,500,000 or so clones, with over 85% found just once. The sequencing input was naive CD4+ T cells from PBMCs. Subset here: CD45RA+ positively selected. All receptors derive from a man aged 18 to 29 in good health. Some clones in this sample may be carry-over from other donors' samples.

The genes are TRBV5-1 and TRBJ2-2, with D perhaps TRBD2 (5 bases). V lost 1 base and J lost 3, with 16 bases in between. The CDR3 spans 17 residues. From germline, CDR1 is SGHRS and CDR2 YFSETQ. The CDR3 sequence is CASSLFVEGLYTGELFF. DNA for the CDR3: TGCGCCAGCAGCTTGTTCGTGGAAGGACTGTACACCGGGGAGCTGTTTTTT.

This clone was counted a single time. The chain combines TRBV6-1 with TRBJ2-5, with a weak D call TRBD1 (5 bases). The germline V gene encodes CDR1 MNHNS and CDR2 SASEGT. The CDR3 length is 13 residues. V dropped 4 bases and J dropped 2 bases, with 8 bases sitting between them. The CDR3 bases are TGTGCCAGCAGTGCTCAGGGTCAAGAGACCCAGTACTTC. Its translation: CASSAQGQETQYF.